This TCR beta chain was found in a study of blood T cell repertoires in COVID-19 (dated by TCRdb to the early 2020s). For the study in its entirety: Samples covering the acute and convalescent phases of COVID-19 were provided by collaborators in the United States, Italy and Spain. The prospective study material was composed of cDNA or gDNA derived from T cells, B-cell-depleted T cells, or PBMCs. The dataset comprised deeply sampled blood TCRbeta repertoires from subjects exposed to, actively infected with, or recovered from COVID-19. A freely available public database, intended as a resource for researchers studying the immune response to SARS-CoV-2, is where the repertoires were released. The samples were drawn from two sources: the first 160 participants of the ongoing ImmuneRACE study, and 1,000 to 1,500 subjects contributed by 6 global collaborators. The sample metadata nearly always contained a de-identified subject ID, COVID-19 status, age in years and sex. Where available, HLA class I and class II types were obtained from metadata supplied by the sample provider rather than from assay-based typing.

Trimming costs V 6 bases and J 0 bases, and their ends lie 15 bases apart. From cysteine to phenylalanine, the CDR3 is 15 amino acids long. Here the CDR3 DNA is all that survives: 45 bases in frame from base 1. Looking up the germline V gene yields CDR1 SGHRS and CDR2 YFSETQ. The collaborating institutions used their own protocols to collect whole blood in K2EDTA tubes. For TCRbeta analysis, collaborator samples were shipped as frozen whole blood, as isolated PBMCs, or as DNA extracted from either sample type. TCRbeta CDR3 regions were amplified from genomic DNA by means of the immunoSEQ Assay, a bias-controlled multiplex PCR. Turning to the authors' computational methods: Nucleated cell counts per sample were estimated from amplification of reference gene primers within the assay. Sequence reads were collapsed and filtered to measure the absolute abundance of every unique TCRbeta CDR3 rearrangement. Productive Simpson clonality was computed per sample as the square root of Simpson's diversity index over productive rearrangements. As stored in TCRdb, this immuneACCESS dataset retains in-frame rearrangements with V and J assigned. A fraction of the clones does not appear; measured against another copy, unresolved V genes explain less than half of the discrepancy, and the remainder lacks a known reason. The V and J calls and the clone size are those of that table, but D and trimming were determined from the DNA. This sample lists about 15,000 clones; around 87% were detected once. The ten largest clones take up around 30% of the sample.

Details on this clone: It has no known antigen specificity. No base quality information exists; no much larger clone differs at one position.

The research as a whole found: Clinical and demographic metadata were provided uncurated, with the amount varying by source and participant.

Sequenced input: peripheral blood. The sequence was obtained from a human donor in a cohort sampled during active COVID-19. The chain links TRBV5-1 with TRBJ1-1, with the D gene call left open. The DNA reads as follows: TGCGCCAGCACCTTCGGAGGACTCTTGAACACTGAAGCTTTCTTT. This is translated as CASTFGGLLNTEAFF. The variable domain in full, with residues beyond the CDR3 obtained from the reference TRBV5-1 and TRBJ1-1 genes, is KAGVTQTPRYLIKTRGQQVTLSCSPISGHRSVSWYQQTPGQGLQFLFEYFSETQRNKGNFPGRFSGRQFSNSRSEMNVSTLELGDSALYLCASTFGGLLNTEAFFGQGTRLTVV.